This T cell receptor beta chain is from a study of beta chain features in type 1 diabetes. General study results and limits: TCRB CDR3 length was moderately but significantly reduced in all four CD4+ subsets of Type 1 diabetes patients.

About this clone itself: As yet, its antigen is unknown.

Expressed TCRB transcripts were sequenced because the isolated RNA had all been reverse transcribed beforehand. For naive, central memory and regulatory T cell samples, reads averaged about 3.7 million. Here immunoSEQ multiplex PCR was the method, and the copy in TCRdb shows in-frame clones only, minus some. Of a few hundred thousand clones in the sample, 10% to 15% were seen once. CDR3 length: 14 amino acids. With 0 bases removed from V and 3 bases from J, the gap between germline ends came to 7 bases. Germline V CDR1 and CDR2: SGHDT, YYEEEE. J is TRBJ2-1 and V is TRBV5-6, with a possible D match to TRBD1 (5 bases). The sequencing sample was made of naive CD4+ T cells from blood. This TCR came from a woman between 18 and 30 years old with type 1 diabetes. CDR3 nucleotides: TGTGCCAGCAGCTTGGCAGACAGCTACAATGAGCAGTTCTTC. Translating gives CASSLADSYNEQFF. The full variable domain, with the rest looked up from reference TRBV5-6 and TRBJ2-1, is DAGVTQSPTHLIKTRGQQVTLRCSPKSGHDTVSWYQQALGQGPQFIFQYYEEEERQRGNFPDRFSGHQFPNYSSELNVNALLLGDSALYLCASSLADSYNEQFFGPGTRLTVL.